This T cell receptor (beta chain) emerged from a study of T cell responses to AZD1222 COVID-19 vaccine. The method was immunoSEQ multiplex PCR; TCRdb's version includes in-frame clones alone and lacks a portion of them. This sample carries some 200,000 clones, about 89% of them seen once, and the ten largest clones take approximately 1.7%. V shed 4 bases, J shed 3 bases, and the junction held 4 bases outside the gene matches. The CDR3 sequence is 15 residues long. Per the germline V gene, CDR1 is SGHTA and CDR2 is FQGNSA. This rearrangement joins TRBV7-2 to TRBJ2-1; 9 bases agree with TRBD2. Here the sequenced sample was peripheral blood, taken 28 days after the second AZD1222 dose. This TCR was recovered from an adult who received the AZD1222 COVID-19 vaccine. CDR3 in DNA: TGTGCCAGCAGCTCTCTAGCGGGGTTCTACAATGAGCAGTTCTTC. It codes for CASSSLAGFYNEQFF.